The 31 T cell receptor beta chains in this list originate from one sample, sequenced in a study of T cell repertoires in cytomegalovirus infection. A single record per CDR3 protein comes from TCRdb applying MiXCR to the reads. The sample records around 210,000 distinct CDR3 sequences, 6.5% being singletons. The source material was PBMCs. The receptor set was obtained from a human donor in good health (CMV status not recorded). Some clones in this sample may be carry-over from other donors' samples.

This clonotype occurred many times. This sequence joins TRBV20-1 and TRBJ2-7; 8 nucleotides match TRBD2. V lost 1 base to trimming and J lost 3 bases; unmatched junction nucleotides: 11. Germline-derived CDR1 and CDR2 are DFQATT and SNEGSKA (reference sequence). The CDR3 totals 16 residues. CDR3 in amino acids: CSARANQGRGDYEQYF. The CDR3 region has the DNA TGCAGTGCTAGAGCCAACCAGGGGCGGGGGGACTACGAGCAGTACTTC.

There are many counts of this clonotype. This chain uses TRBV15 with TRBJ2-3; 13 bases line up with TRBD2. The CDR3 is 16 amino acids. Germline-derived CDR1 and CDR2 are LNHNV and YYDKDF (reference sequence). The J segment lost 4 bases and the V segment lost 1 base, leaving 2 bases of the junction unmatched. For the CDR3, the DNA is TGTGCCACCAGCAGAGGGACTAGCGGGGGTGCAGATACGCAGTATTTT. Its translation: CATSRGTSGGADTQYF.

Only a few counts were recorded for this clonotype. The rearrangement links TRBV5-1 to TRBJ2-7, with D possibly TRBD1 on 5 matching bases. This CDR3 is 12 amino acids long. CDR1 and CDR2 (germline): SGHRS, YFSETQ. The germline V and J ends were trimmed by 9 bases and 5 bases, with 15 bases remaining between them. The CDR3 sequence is CATKGWGDEQYF. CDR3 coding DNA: TGCGCCACCAAAGGTTGGGGCGACGAGCAGTACTTC.

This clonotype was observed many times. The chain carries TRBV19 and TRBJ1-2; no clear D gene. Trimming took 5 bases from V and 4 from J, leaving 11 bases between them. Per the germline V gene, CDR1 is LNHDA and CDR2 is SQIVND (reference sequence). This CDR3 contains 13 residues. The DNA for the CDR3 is TGTGCCAGTAGTCGGATAGGAGGCTATGGCTACACCTTC. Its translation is CASSRIGGYGYTF.

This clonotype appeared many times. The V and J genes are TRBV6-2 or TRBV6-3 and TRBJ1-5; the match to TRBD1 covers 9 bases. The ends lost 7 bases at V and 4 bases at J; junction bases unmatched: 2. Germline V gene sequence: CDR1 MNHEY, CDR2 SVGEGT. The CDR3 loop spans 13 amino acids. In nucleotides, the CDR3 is TGTGCCAGCAACGGACAGGGGAATCAGCCCCAGCATTTT. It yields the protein CASNGQGNQPQHF.

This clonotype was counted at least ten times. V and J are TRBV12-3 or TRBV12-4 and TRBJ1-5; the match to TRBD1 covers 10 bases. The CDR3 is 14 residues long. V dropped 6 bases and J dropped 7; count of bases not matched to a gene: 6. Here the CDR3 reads CASRSGTGEQPQHF. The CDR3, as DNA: TGTGCCAGCAGGTCCGGGACAGGGGAACAGCCCCAGCATTTT.

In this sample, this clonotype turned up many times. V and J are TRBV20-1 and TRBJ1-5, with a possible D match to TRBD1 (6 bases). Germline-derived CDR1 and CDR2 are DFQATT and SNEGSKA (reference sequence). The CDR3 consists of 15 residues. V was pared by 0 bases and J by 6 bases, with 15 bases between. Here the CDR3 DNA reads TGCAGTGCTAGAGATACAGGGACCTGGCGTCAGCCCCAGCATTTT. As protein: CSARDTGTWRQPQHF.

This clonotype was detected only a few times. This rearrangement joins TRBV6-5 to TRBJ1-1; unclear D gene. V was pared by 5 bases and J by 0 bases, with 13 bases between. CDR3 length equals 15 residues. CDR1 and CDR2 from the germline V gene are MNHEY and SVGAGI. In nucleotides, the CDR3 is TGTGCCAGCAGTCCCAGGAAAAATCTGAACACTGAAGCTTTCTTT. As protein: CASSPRKNLNTEAFF.

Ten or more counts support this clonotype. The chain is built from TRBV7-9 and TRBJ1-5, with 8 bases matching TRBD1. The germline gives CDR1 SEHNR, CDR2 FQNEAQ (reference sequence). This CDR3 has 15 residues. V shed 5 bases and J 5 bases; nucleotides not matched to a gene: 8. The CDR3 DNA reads TGTGCCAGCAGCAGAGGGACAGGTGGGGATCAGCCCCAGCATTTT. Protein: CASSRGTGGDQPQHF.

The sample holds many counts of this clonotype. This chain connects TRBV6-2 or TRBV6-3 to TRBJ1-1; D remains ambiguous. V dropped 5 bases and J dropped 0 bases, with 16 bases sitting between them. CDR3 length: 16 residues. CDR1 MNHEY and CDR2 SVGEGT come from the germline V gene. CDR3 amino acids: CASSTPRKVLNTEAFF. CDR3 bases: TGTGCCAGCAGTACCCCTCGAAAGGTCTTGAACACTGAAGCTTTCTTT.

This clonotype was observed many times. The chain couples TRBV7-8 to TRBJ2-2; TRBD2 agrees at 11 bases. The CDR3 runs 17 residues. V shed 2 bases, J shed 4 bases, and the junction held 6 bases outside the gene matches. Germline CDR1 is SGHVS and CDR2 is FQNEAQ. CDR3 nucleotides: TGTGCCAGCAGCTTACCTTGGGGGACTAGCGGCACCGGGGAGCTGTTTTTT. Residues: CASSLPWGTSGTGELFF.

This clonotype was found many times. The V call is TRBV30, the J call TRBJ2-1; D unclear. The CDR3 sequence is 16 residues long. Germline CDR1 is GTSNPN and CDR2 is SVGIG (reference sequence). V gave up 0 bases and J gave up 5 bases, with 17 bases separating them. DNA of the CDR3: TGTGCCTGGAGTGTACGCCTAGGTTTTAGCAACAATGAGCAGTTCTTC. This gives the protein CAWSVRLGFSNNEQFF.

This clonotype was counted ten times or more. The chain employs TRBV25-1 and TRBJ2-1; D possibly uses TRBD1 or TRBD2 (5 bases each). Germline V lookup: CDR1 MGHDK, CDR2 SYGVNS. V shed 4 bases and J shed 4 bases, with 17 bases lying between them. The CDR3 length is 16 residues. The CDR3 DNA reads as TGTGCCAGCAGTGCAGATCGAGGGACGGAATACAATGAGCAGTTCTTC. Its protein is CASSADRGTEYNEQFF.

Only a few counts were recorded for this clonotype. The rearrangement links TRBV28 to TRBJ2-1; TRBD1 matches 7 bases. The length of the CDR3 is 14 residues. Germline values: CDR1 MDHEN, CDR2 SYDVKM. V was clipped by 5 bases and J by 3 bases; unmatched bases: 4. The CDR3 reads CASSQGTVYNEQFF. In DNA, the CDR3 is TGTGCCAGCAGTCAAGGGACAGTCTACAATGAGCAGTTCTTC.

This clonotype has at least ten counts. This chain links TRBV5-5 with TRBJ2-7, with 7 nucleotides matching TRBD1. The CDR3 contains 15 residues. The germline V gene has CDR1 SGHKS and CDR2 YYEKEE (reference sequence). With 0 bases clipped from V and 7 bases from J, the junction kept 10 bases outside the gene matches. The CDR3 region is CASSLGQGNFREQYF. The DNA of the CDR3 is TGTGCCAGCAGCTTGGGACAGGGAAATTTCAGGGAGCAGTACTTC.

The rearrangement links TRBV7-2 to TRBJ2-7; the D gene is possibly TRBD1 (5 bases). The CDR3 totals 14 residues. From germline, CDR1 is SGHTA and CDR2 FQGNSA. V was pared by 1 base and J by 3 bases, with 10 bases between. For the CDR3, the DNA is TGTGCCAGCAGCTTAGGGGGCAGCCGCTACGAGCAGTACTTC. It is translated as CASSLGGSRYEQYF. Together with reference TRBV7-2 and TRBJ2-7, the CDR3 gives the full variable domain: GAGVSQSPSNKVTEKGKDVELRCDPISGHTALYWYRQSLGQGLEFLIYFQGNSAPDKSGLPSDRFSAERTGGSVSTLTIQRTQQEDSAVYLCASSLGGSRYEQYFGPGTRLTVT.

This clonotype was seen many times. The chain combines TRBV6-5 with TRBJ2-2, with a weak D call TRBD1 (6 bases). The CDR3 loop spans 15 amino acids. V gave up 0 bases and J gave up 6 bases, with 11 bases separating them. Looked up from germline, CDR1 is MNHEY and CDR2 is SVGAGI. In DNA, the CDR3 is TGTGCCAGCAGTTACTCGGGGACAATAGCCGGGGAGCTGTTTTTT. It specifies CASSYSGTIAGELFF.

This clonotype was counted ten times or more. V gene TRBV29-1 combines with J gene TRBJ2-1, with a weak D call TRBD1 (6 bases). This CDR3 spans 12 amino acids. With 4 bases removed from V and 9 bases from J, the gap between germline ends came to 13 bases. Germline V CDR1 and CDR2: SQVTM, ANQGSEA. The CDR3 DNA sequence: TGCAGCGTTGTTCCAGGGGATGGTGAGCAGTTCTTC. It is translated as CSVVPGDGEQFF.

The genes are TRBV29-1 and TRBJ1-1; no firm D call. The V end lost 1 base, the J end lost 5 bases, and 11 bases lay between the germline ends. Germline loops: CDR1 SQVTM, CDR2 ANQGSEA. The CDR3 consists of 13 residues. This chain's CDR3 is CSVEVGRGTEAFF. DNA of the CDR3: TGCAGCGTTGAAGTTGGCCGGGGAACTGAAGCTTTCTTT. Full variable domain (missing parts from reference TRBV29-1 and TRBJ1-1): SAVISQKPSRDICQRGTSLTIQCQVDSQVTMMFWYRQQPGQSLTLIATANQGSEATYESGFVIDKFPISRPNLTFSTLTVSNMSPEDSSIYLCSVEVGRGTEAFFGQGTRLTVV.

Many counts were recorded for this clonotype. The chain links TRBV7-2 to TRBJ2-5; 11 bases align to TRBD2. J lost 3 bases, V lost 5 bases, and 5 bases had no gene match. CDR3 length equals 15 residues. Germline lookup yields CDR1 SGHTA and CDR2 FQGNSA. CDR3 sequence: CASSLLAGGKETQYF. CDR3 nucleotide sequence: TGTGCCAGCAGCCTCTTAGCGGGGGGGAAAGAGACCCAGTACTTC.

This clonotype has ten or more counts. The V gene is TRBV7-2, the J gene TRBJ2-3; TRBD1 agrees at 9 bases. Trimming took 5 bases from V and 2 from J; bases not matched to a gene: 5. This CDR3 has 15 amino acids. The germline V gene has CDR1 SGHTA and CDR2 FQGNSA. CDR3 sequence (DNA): TGTGCCAGCAGCCCCCGGGACAGGGACACAGATACGCAGTATTTT. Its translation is CASSPRDRDTDTQYF.

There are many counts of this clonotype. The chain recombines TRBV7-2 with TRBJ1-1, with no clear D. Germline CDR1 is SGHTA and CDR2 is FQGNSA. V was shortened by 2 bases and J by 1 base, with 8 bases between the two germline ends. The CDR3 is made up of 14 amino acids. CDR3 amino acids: CASSLRGENTEAFF. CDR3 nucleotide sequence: TGTGCCAGCAGCTTACGGGGTGAGAACACTGAAGCTTTCTTT.

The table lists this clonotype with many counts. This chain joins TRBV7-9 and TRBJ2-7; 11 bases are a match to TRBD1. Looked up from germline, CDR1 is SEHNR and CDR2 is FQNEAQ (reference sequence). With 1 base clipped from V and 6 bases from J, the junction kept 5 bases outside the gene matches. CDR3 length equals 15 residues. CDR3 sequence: CASSLGGTGGREQYF. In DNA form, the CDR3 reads TGTGCCAGCAGCTTAGGCGGGACAGGGGGACGCGAGCAGTACTTC.

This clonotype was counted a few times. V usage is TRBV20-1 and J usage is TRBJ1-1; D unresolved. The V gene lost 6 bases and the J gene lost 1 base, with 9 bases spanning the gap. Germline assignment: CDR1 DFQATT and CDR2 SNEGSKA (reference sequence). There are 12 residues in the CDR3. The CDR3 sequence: CSALPRNTEAFF. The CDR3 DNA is TGCAGTGCCCTCCCTCGGAACACTGAAGCTTTCTTT.

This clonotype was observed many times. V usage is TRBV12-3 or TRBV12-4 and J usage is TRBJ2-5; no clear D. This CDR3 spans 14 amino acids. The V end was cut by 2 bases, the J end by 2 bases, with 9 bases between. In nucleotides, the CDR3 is TGTGCCAGCAGTTTAAAAGGTCGACAAGAGACCCAGTACTTC. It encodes CASSLKGRQETQYF.

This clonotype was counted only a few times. CDR3 sequence reads: CASSLGRGSSYNEQFF. In DNA form, the CDR3 reads TGCGCCAGCAGCTTGGGCCGGGGGAGCTCCTACAATGAGCAGTTCTTC. This chain links TRBV5-1 with TRBJ2-1; weak D call: TRBD2 (6 bases). Germline V lookup: CDR1 SGHRS, CDR2 YFSETQ. V lost 0 bases and J lost 0, with 10 bases in between. The CDR3 has 16 amino acids. The whole variable domain, remainder taken from reference TRBV5-1 and TRBJ2-1, is KAGVTQTPRYLIKTRGQQVTLSCSPISGHRSVSWYQQTPGQGLQFLFEYFSETQRNKGNFPGRFSGRQFSNSRSEMNVSTLELGDSALYLCASSLGRGSSYNEQFFGPGTRLTVL.

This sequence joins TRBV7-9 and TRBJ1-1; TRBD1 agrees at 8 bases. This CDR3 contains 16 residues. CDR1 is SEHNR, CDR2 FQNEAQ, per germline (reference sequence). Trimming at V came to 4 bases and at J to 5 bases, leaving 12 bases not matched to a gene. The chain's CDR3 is CASSSPTGVMRTEAFF. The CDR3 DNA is TGTGCCAGCAGCTCACCGACAGGGGTAATGAGGACTGAAGCTTTCTTT.

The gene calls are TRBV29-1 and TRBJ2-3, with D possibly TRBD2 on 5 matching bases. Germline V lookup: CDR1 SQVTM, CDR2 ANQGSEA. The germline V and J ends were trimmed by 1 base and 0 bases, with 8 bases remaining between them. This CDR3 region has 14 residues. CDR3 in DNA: TGCAGCGTTGAAGCGAGGGTGAGCACAGATACGCAGTATTTT. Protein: CSVEARVSTDTQYF.

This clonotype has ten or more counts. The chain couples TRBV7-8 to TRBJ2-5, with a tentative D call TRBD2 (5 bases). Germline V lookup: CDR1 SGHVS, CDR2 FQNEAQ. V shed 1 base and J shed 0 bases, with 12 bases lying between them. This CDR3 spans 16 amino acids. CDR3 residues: CASSLGPAEYQETQYF. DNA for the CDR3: TGTGCCAGCAGCTTAGGTCCAGCGGAGTACCAAGAGACCCAGTACTTC.

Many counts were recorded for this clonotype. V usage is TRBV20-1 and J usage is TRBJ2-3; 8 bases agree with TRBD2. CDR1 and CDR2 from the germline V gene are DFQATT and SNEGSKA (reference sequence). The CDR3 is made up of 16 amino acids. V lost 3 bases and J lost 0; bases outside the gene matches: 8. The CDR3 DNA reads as TGCAGTGCTAGCGGACTAGCACAGGTTAGCACAGATACGCAGTATTTT. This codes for CSASGLAQVSTDTQYF.

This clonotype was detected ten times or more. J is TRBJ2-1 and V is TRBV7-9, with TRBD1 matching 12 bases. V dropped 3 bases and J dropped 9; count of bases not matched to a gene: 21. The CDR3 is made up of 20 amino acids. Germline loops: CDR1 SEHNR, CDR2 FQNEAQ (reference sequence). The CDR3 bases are TGTGCCAGCAGCTTCGGCCCCGGGACAGGGGGCTATATCGAACGATGTGAGCAGTTCTTC. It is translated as CASSFGPGTGGYIERCEQFF.